This T cell receptor (beta chain) was sequenced for a study of Ad26.COV2.S vaccination and SARS-CoV-2 variants. Study-level background: Enrolled in COV1001, the donor was in the Ad26.COV2.S trial arm, which received the vaccine. Once, or twice with 56 days between doses, Ad26.COV2.S was given intramuscularly.

Stated treatment: some 19 received Ad26.COV2.S at low or high dose, single or two shots; about 5 received placebo; per-sample allocation not given. Collection of samples fell on day 63 after the first vaccine or placebo injection. In Boston, an adult donor aged 18-55 years took part. Study conclusions and caveats: Marked by substantial breadth, spike-specific CD8+ and CD4+ T cell responses were reportedly seen after vaccination.

Profiling relied on immunoSEQ multiplex PCR, and the TCRdb table lists in-frame clones only, not all of them. The table has approximately 410,000 clones, roughly 90% seen once; the top ten hold 3.6%. Regarding this clone: The target antigen is unknown.

The CDR3 runs 14 residues. The V and J ends lost 1 base and 0 bases respectively, with 5 bases between them. CDR1 is SGHRS, CDR2 YFSETQ, per germline. The sequence came from a person between 18 and 59 years old who received the Ad26.COV2.S COVID-19 vaccine or a placebo. Here the sequenced sample was peripheral blood, taken in a trial of Ad26.COV2.S vaccine versus placebo. The V call is TRBV5-1, the J call TRBJ2-1, with D uncertain. The CDR3 sequence is CASSLQSSYNEQFF. DNA of the CDR3: TGCGCCAGCAGCTTGCAAAGCTCCTACAATGAGCAGTTCTTC.